Each of the 5 T cell receptor beta chains below was sequenced from the same sample in a study of cytomegalovirus exposure and HLA in healthy donors. The data were produced by immunoSEQ multiplex PCR, yet TCRdb's version contains in-frame clones alone and is incomplete. The table lists approximately 300,000 clones, approximately 90% of them singletons, with around 0.8% in the top ten. The sequencing sample was made of PBMCs. These receptors were taken from a woman aged 18-29 years in good health and CMV-seronegative.

The CDR3 DNA sequence: TGTGCCAGCAGCTTAGATAGCCAAGAGACCCAGTACTTC. This sequence encodes CASSLDSQETQYF. This chain connects TRBV7-8 to TRBJ2-5; no clear D gene. CDR1 is SGHVS and CDR2 is FQNEAQ in the germline V gene. V was trimmed by 1 base and J by 1 base, leaving 4 bases between them. The CDR3 runs 13 residues.

V is TRBV5-1 and J is TRBJ2-1; 14 positions match TRBD2. This CDR3 has 16 residues. Germline CDR1 reads SGHRS; CDR2 reads YFSETQ. Trimming at V came to 2 bases and at J to 4 bases, leaving 2 bases not matched to a gene. The CDR3 reads CASSFGTSGGYNEQFF. The CDR3 DNA reads TGCGCCAGCAGCTTCGGGACTAGCGGGGGTTACAATGAGCAGTTCTTC.

This clone was detected a few times. The chain recombines TRBV5-1 with TRBJ2-1; 7 bases line up with TRBD2. CDR3 size: 12 residues. CDR1 and CDR2 (germline): SGHRS, YFSETQ. Trimming removed 3 bases from V and 12 bases from J; junction bases left unmatched: 6. Here the CDR3 reads CASSWDYGLQFF. The CDR3 DNA reads TGCGCCAGCAGCTGGGACTATGGCCTGCAGTTCTTC.

The chain employs TRBV30 and TRBJ1-1, with a weak D call TRBD1 (5 bases). Between the trimmed V and J ends, which lost 3 bases and 8 bases, there was a span of 10 bases. Germline CDR1 reads GTSNPN; CDR2 reads SVGIG (reference sequence). CDR3 size: 11 residues. The CDR3 here is CAWSNKGEAFF. CDR3 nucleotide sequence: TGTGCCTGGAGCAACAAGGGGGAAGCTTTCTTT.

This chain connects TRBV7-2 to TRBJ2-7; TRBD2 agrees at 9 bases. CDR1 is SGHTA and CDR2 is FQGNSA in the germline V gene. Trimming cost V 4 bases and J 3 bases; bases outside gene matches: 7. CDR3 length equals 15 residues. DNA of the CDR3: TGTGCCAGCAGCTATTCGGGCGGGAGGGTCTACGAGCAGTACTTC. Amino acid sequence: CASSYSGGRVYEQYF.